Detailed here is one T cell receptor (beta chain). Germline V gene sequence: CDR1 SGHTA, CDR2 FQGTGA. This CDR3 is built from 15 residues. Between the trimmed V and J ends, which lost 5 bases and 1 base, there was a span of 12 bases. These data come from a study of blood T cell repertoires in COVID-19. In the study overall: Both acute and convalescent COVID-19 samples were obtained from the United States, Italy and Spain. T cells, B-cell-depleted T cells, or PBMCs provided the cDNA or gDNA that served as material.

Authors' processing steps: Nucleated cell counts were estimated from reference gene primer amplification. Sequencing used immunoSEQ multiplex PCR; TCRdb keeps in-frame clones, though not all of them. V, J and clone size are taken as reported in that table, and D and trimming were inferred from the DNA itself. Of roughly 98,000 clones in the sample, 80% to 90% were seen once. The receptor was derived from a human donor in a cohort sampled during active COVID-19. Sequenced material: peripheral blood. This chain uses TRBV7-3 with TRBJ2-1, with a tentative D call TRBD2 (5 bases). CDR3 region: CASSQLEGSYNEQFF. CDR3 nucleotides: TGTGCCAGCAGCCAACTTGAGGGTTCCTACAATGAGCAGTTCTTC. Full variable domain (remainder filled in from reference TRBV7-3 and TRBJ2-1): GAGVSQTPSNKVTEKGKYVELRCDPISGHTALYWYRQSLGQGPEFLIYFQGTGAADDSGLPNDRFFAVRPEGSVSTLKIQRTERGDSAVYLCASSQLEGSYNEQFFGPGTRLTVL.